This T cell receptor (beta chain) was captured by sequencing in a study of CD4 and CD8 cells across lung adenocarcinoma regions. Germline V CDR1 and CDR2: MNHEY, SVGAGI. Trimming stripped 4 bases from V and 0 bases from J, with 16 bases between. The CDR3 runs 18 residues. Each CDR3 protein is one row after TCRdb ran MiXCR on the PCR reads. The table lists roughly 18,000 distinct CDR3 sequences, under 60% of them singletons, with around 55% in the top ten. Sequencing used CD8+ T cells from the center of a lung tumor. This receptor was identified in a female donor with lung adenocarcinoma. The CD4 and CD8 labels of this study may be unreliable. The chain has TRBV6-5 and TRBJ1-6; the D is unclear. The CDR3 sequence is CASSSGFSSSSYNSPLHF. For the CDR3, the DNA is TGTGCCAGCAGTTCCGGCTTTTCATCGAGCTCCTATAATTCACCCCTCCACTTT.